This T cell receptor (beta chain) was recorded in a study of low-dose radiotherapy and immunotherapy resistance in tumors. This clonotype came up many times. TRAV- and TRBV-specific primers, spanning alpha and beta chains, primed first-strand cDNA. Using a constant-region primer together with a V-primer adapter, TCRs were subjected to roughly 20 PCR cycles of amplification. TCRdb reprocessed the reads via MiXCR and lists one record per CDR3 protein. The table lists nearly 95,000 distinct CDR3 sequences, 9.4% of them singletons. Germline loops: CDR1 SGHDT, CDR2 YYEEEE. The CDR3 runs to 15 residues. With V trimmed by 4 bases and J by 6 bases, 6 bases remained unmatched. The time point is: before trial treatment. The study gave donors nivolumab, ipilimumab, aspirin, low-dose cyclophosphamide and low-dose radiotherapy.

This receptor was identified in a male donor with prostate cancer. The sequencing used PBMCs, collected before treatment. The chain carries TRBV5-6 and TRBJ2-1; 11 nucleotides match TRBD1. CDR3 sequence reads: CASSATGQGGNEQFF. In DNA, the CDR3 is TGTGCCAGCAGCGCTACGGGACAGGGGGGCAATGAGCAGTTCTTC.